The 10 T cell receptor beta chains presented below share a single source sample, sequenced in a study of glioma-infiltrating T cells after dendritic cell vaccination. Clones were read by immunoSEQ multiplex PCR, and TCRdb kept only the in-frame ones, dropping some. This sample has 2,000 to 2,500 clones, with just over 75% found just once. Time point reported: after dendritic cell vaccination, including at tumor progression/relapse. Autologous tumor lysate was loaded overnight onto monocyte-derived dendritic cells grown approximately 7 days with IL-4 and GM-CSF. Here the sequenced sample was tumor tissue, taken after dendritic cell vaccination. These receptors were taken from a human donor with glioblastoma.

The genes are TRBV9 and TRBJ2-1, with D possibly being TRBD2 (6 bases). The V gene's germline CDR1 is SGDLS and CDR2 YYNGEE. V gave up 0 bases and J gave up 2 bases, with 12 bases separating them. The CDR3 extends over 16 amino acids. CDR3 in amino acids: CASSVDTGDPYNEQFF. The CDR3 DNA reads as TGTGCCAGCAGCGTAGATACGGGAGATCCCTACAATGAGCAGTTCTTC.

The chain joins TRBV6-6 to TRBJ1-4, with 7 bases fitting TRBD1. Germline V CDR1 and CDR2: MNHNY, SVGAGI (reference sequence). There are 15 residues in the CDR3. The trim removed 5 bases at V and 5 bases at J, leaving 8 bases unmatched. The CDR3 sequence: CASSILRQGNEKLFF. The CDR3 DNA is TGTGCCAGCAGTATCCTACGACAGGGAAATGAAAAACTGTTTTTT.

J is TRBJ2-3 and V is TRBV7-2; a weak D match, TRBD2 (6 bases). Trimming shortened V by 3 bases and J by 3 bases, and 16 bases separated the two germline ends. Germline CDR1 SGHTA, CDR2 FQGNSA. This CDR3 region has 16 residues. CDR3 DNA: TGTGCCAGCAGCTTGGTCCGGGGGAGCTATACAGATACGCAGTATTTT. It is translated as CASSLVRGSYTDTQYF.

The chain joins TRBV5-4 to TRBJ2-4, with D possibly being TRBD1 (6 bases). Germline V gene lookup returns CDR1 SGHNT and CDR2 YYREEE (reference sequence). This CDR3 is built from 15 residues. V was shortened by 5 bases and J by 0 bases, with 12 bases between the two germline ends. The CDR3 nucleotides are TGTGCCAGCAGTATTACAGGGATAGCCAAAAACATTCAGTACTTC. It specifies CASSITGIAKNIQYF.

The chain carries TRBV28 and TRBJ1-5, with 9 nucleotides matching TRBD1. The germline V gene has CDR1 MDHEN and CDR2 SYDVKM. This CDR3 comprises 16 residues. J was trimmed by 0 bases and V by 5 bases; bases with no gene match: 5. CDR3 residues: CASSTWTGVSNQPQHF. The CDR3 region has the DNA TGTGCCAGCAGTACCTGGACAGGGGTTAGCAATCAGCCCCAGCATTTT. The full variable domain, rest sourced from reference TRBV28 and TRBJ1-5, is DVKVTQSSRYLVKRTGEKVFLECVQDMDHENMFWYRQDPGLGLRLIYFSYDVKMKEKGDIPEGYSVSREKKERFSLILESASTNQTSMYLCASSTWTGVSNQPQHFGDGTRLSIL.

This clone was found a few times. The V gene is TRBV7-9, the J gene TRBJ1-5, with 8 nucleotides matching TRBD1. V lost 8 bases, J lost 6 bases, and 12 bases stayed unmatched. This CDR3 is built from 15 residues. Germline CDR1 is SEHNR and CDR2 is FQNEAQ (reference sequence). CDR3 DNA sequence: TGTGCCAGCGGACCAACCGGACAGGGACGTCAGCCCCAGCATTTT. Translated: CASGPTGQGRQPQHF. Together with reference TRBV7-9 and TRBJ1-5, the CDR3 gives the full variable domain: DTGVSQNPRHKITKRGQNVTFRCDPISEHNRLYWYRQTLGQGPEFLTYFQNEAQLEKSRLLSDRFSAERPKGSFSTLEIQRTEQGDSAMYLCASGPTGQGRQPQHFGDGTRLSIL.

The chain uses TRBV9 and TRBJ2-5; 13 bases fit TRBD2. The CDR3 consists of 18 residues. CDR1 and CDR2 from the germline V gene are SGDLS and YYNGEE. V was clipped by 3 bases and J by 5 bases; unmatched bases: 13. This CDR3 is CASSATLWTSGSGETQYF. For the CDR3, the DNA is TGTGCCAGCAGCGCCACCCTTTGGACTAGCGGGAGCGGGGAGACCCAGTACTTC.

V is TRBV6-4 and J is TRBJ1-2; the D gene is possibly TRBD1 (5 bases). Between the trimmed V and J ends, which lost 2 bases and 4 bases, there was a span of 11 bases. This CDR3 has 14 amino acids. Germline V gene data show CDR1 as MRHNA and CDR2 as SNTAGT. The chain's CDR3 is CASSDGAGIYGYTF. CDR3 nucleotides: TGTGCCAGCAGTGACGGGGCAGGAATCTATGGCTACACCTTC.

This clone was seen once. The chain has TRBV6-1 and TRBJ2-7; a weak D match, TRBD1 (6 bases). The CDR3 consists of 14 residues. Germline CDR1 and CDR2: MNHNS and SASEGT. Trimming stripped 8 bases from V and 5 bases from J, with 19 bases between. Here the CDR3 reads CASLQGGPANEQYF. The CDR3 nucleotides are TGTGCCAGCCTACAAGGGGGACCTGCAAACGAGCAGTACTTC.

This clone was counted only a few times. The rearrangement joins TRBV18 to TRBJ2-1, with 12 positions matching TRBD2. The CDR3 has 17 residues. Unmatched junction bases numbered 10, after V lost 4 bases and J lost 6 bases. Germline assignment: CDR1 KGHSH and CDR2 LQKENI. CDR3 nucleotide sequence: TGTGCCAGCTCACTCCGCCGACTAGCGGGAGCTGGCAATGAGCAGTTCTTC. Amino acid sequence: CASSLRRLAGAGNEQFF.